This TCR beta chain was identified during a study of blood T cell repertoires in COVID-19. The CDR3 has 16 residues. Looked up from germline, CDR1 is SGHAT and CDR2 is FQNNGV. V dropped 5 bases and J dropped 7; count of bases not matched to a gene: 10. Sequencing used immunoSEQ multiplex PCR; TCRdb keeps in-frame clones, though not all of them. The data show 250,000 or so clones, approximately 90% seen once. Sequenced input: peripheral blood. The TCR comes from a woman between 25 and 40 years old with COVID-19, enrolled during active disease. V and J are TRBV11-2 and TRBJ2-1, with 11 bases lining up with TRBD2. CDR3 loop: CASSDSGRAVPNEQFF. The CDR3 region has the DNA TGTGCCAGCAGCGATAGCGGGAGGGCCGTGCCTAATGAGCAGTTCTTC.